Listed here is a single T cell receptor (beta chain). The sample originates from a study of blood T cell repertoires in COVID-19. Across the whole study: PBMCs, B-cell-depleted T cells, or T cells were the source of the cDNA or gDNA that made up the material.

The table came from immunoSEQ multiplex PCR; TCRdb's copy has only in-frame clones and leaves some out. The table records about 76,000 clones, around nine tenths of them present only once. This TCR was sampled from a man aged 30-40 years with acute or convalescent COVID-19. Sequencing used peripheral blood.

The CDR3 loop reads CSVAPTGGVEKLFF. The CDR3, as DNA: TGCAGCGTTGCCCCGACAGGGGGCGTTGAAAAACTGTTTTTT. The gene calls are TRBV29-1 and TRBJ1-4, with 10 bases that match TRBD1. The CDR3 spans 14 residues. The germline V gene encodes CDR1 SQVTM and CDR2 ANQGSEA. The J segment lost 7 bases and the V segment lost 4 bases, leaving 6 bases of the junction unmatched. The entire variable domain, with the rest obtained from reference TRBV29-1 and TRBJ1-4, is as follows: SAVISQKPSRDICQRGTSLTIQCQVDSQVTMMFWYRQQPGQSLTLIATANQGSEATYESGFVIDKFPISRPNLTFSTLTVSNMSPEDSSIYLCSVAPTGGVEKLFFGSGTQLSVL.